This T cell receptor beta chain was found in a study of cytomegalovirus exposure and HLA in healthy donors. Study context: From donors who were HLA-typed, an early data release held 75 million to 85 million unique TCRs.

The CDR3 sequence is 15 residues long. V dropped 4 bases and J dropped 8; count of bases not matched to a gene: 12. Looked up from germline, CDR1 is MNHNS and CDR2 is SASEGT. The study's findings and limits: A later analysis appeared to link common viral pathogens to several of the most significant clusters. Across donors, presence/absence analyses took sequencing depth to be roughly uniform.

60 Vbeta and 13 Jbeta primers were used in PCR. TCRdb keeps only in-frame clones here, not all; method: immunoSEQ multiplex PCR. Of about 140,000 clones in the sample, about 70% were seen once. In the case of this clone: Its cognate antigen is unknown.

Donors in the study were healthy people who gave bone marrow. Source material: PBMCs. The TCR comes from a man aged 40-55 years in good health and CMV-seronegative. The chain has TRBV6-1 and TRBJ1-2; 8 nucleotides line up with TRBD1. CDR3 in DNA: TGTGCCAGCAGTGTCCTCCGGGACAGGAGGAGCGGCTACACCTTC. It is translated as CASSVLRDRRSGYTF.